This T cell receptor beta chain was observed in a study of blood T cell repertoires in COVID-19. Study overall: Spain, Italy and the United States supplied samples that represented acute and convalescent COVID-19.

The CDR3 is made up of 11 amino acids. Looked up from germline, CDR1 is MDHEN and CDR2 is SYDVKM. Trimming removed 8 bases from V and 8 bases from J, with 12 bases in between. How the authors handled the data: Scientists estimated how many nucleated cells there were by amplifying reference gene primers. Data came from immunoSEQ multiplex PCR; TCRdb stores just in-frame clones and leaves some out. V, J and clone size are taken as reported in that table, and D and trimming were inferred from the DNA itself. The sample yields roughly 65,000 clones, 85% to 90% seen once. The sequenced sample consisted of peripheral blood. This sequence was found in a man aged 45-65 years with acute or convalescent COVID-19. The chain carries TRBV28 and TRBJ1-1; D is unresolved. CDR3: CASGDRVEAFF. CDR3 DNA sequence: TGTGCCAGCGGAGACCGGGTCGAAGCTTTCTTT.